Below are 13 T cell receptor beta chains sequenced from a single sample in a study of Ad26.COV2.S vaccination and SARS-CoV-2 variants. Assay used: immunoSEQ multiplex PCR; TCRdb lists only in-frame clones, some missing. The data hold under 500,000 clones, with around 92% observed a single time. This sample's treatment: about 20 received Ad26.COV2.S at low or high dose, single or two shots; about 5 received placebo; per-sample allocation not given. Sampling occurred on day 63 after the first vaccine or placebo injection. The sequenced sample was peripheral blood, obtained in a trial of Ad26.COV2.S vaccine versus placebo. Every receptor here comes from a person aged 18 to 59 who received the Ad26.COV2.S COVID-19 vaccine or a placebo.

This chain links TRBV5-1 with TRBJ1-1; 7 nucleotides line up with TRBD1. CDR1 SGHRS and CDR2 YFSETQ come from the germline V gene. This CDR3 has 13 amino acids. Germline trimming cut 5 bases from V and 5 bases from J; bases unmatched to any gene: 6. In DNA form, the CDR3 reads TGCGCCAGCAGTAAGGGGGCGCGGACTGAAGCTTTCTTT. Residues: CASSKGARTEAFF.

This chain links TRBV5-4 with TRBJ2-7, with 14 bases that match TRBD2. The V segment lost 3 bases and the J segment 3 bases; nucleotides outside the gene matches: 5. Germline V gives CDR1 SGHNT, CDR2 YYREEE (reference sequence). The CDR3 runs to 16 residues. The CDR3 protein is CASSSGLAGGRYEQYF. The DNA for the CDR3 is TGTGCCAGCAGCTCCGGACTAGCGGGGGGTCGCTACGAGCAGTACTTC.

The V gene is TRBV27, the J gene TRBJ2-7; D unclear. The germline V gene has CDR1 MNHEY and CDR2 SMNVEV (reference sequence). The length of the CDR3 is 12 residues. The V end was cut by 9 bases, the J end by 4 bases, with 13 bases between. The CDR3 loop is CASGVGRYEQYF. The CDR3 bases are TGTGCCAGTGGAGTGGGCAGATACGAGCAGTACTTC.

The chain couples TRBV28 to TRBJ1-6; the D gene is possibly TRBD1 (5 bases). V lost 1 base and J lost 2, with 9 bases in between. From germline, CDR1 is MDHEN and CDR2 SYDVKM. The CDR3 runs to 16 residues. This CDR3 reads CASSLSGGTYNSPLHF. The CDR3 region has the DNA TGTGCCAGCAGTTTATCTGGGGGGACCTATAATTCACCCCTCCACTTT. Looking up the rest from reference TRBV28 and TRBJ1-6 gives the full variable domain: DVKVTQSSRYLVKRTGEKVFLECVQDMDHENMFWYRQDPGLGLRLIYFSYDVKMKEKGDIPEGYSVSREKKERFSLILESASTNQTSMYLCASSLSGGTYNSPLHFGNGTRLTVT.

This clone has only one observation. This chain connects TRBV5-1 to TRBJ2-7; D gene uncertain. Trimming took 6 bases from V and 3 from J, leaving 7 bases between them. Per the germline V gene, CDR1 is SGHRS and CDR2 is YFSETQ. The length of the CDR3 is 11 residues. CDR3 in DNA: TGCGCCAGCAAGGTAGGCTACGAGCAGTACTTC. It codes for CASKVGYEQYF.

This clone was seen just once. The chain joins TRBV5-6 to TRBJ1-3; D not resolved. Trimming removed 1 base from V and 1 base from J, with 0 bases in between. Germline CDR1 SGHDT, CDR2 YYEEEE. This CDR3 is 12 amino acids long. The DNA for the CDR3 is TGTGCCAGCAGCTTGTCTGGAAACACCATATATTTT. This gives the protein CASSLSGNTIYF.

V and J are TRBV6-4 and TRBJ1-5; D call uncertain. V dropped 5 bases and J dropped 3 bases, with 11 bases sitting between them. The CDR3 is 14 residues long. Germline V gives CDR1 MRHNA, CDR2 SNTAGT. CDR3 nucleotides: TGTGCCAGCAGTTCAGAGTCTGTCAATCAGCCCCAGCATTTT. This translates into CASSSESVNQPQHF.

The chain carries TRBV7-2 and TRBJ1-2, with D possibly matching TRBD1 (5 bases). V lost 5 bases to trimming and J lost 5 bases, with 12 bases between them. CDR3 size: 13 residues. CDR1 is SGHTA and CDR2 is FQGNSA in the germline V gene. As DNA, the CDR3 is TGTGCCAGCAGCACCGGGGCGGGGTATGGCTACACCTTC. Amino acids: CASSTGAGYGYTF.

This chain uses TRBV5-1 with TRBJ2-3; 7 nucleotides line up with TRBD1. This CDR3 has 15 residues. Germline assignment: CDR1 SGHRS and CDR2 YFSETQ. Germline trimming cut 3 bases from V and 2 bases from J; bases unmatched to any gene: 6. The CDR3 coding sequence is TGCGCCAGCAGCTACGGGACAGAGTACACAGATACGCAGTATTTT. Residues: CASSYGTEYTDTQYF.

The chain links TRBV30 to TRBJ2-5; perhaps TRBD1 as D (5 bases). This CDR3 comprises 10 residues. Trimming pared 4 bases from V and 5 bases from J, leaving 5 bases between. Germline CDR1 is GTSNPN and CDR2 is SVGIG (reference sequence). The chain's CDR3 is CAWKGETQYF. For the CDR3, the DNA is TGTGCCTGGAAGGGGGAGACCCAGTACTTC. Together with reference TRBV30 and TRBJ2-5, the CDR3 gives the full variable domain: SQTIHQWPATLVQPVGSPLSLECTVEGTSNPNLYWYRQAAGRGLQLLFYSVGIGQISSEVPQNLSASRPQDRQFILSSKKLLLSDSGFYLCAWKGETQYFGPGTRLLVL.

The gene calls are TRBV6-1 and TRBJ1-3; a weak D match, TRBD1 (5 bases). V was pared by 2 bases and J by 0 bases, with 17 bases between. CDR3 length: 18 residues. In germline, CDR1 is MNHNS, CDR2 SASEGT. CDR3 in amino acids: CASSERVQDPFSGNTIYF. The CDR3 nucleotides read TGTGCCAGCAGTGAAAGGGTACAGGACCCTTTCTCTGGAAACACCATATATTTT.

V gene TRBV6-5 combines with J gene TRBJ1-2, with a weak D call TRBD1 (5 bases). Deletions cut 6 bases from V and 10 bases from J, with 18 bases between. In germline, CDR1 is MNHEY, CDR2 SVGAGI. CDR3 size: 13 residues. The CDR3 DNA is TGTGCCAGCAGACCCCGGGGGACCCGCAACTACACCTTC. Its translation: CASRPRGTRNYTF.

The V and J genes are TRBV12-3 or TRBV12-4 and TRBJ2-7; TRBD1 might be the D (5 bases). The V end lost 6 bases, the J end lost 3 bases, and 12 bases lay between the germline ends. The CDR3 is 13 residues long. CDR3 in DNA: TGTGCCAGCAGCAGTACAGGTCGCTACGAGCAGTACTTC. It encodes CASSSTGRYEQYF.